Reported below is one T cell receptor beta chain. Its antigen is not known. Profiles of TCR beta VDJ and CDR3 were generated from a genomic DNA template. TCRdb re-called the reads through MiXCR, storing one row per CDR3 protein. Of under 200,000 distinct CDR3 sequences listed, less than 60% are singletons. Patients selected for sequencing had displayed CD8+CD57+ cell expansion by flow cytometry. Prior therapy had not been administered to any patient at the time of blood sampling. These data come from a study of CD8+CD57+ T cells in acquired aplastic anemia. Germline values: CDR1 ENHRY, CDR2 SYGVKD. Trimming removed 6 bases at V and 5 bases at J, with 14 bases between. There are 14 residues in the CDR3. Notes on the study in general: Fewer than 35 CD8+ CDR3 sequences occurred in both the patients and the controls. Patient and control CD8+ Simpson's diversity was not significantly different.

The receptor comes from a human donor with aplastic anemia. The specimen sequenced was sorted CD4+, CD8+, or CD8+CD57+ T cells (not recorded which) from PBMCs. This chain links TRBV10-3 with TRBJ1-5, with D possibly TRBD1 on 6 matching bases. DNA of the CDR3: TGTGCCATCAGCAGCTGGGACACCCATCAGCCCCAGCATTTT. It encodes CAISSWDTHQPQHF.